A selection of T cell receptor beta chains follows, all from one sample in a study of blood T cell repertoires in COVID-19. Produced via immunoSEQ multiplex PCR; TCRdb's table is partial and in-frame only. Of some 200,000 clones listed, over 75% were seen once; the top ten hold 2% to 3%. Sequencing was performed on peripheral blood. All receptors derive from a woman between 70 and 85 years old with COVID-19, enrolled during active disease. CDR3s include the opening cysteine and the closing phenylalanine or tryptophan. A D gene is named only where the DNA matches it firmly. Expanded clones are given a class, and other clones once, few, many or no size at all.

cdr3_aa cdr3_nt d_call clone_size j_call v_call
CASTPIPDRALWGYTF TGTGCCAGTACCCCAATCCCGGACAGGGCGTTATGGGGCTACACCTTC TRBD1 once TRBJ1-2 TRBV19
CASRVLGAGGELFF TGTGCCAGCAGAGTCTTAGGGGCCGGCGGGGAGCTGTTTTTT NA NA TRBJ2-2 TRBV27
CASSQDTSSGGYTF TGCGCCAGCAGCCAAGATACCAGCTCGGGGGGCTACACCTTC NA NA TRBJ1-2 TRBV4-3
CASGGLAGEQYF TGTGCCAGTGGGGGACTAGCGGGTGAGCAGTACTTC TRBD2 NA TRBJ2-7 TRBV27
CASSLWGPQQGWSEAFF TGTGCCAGCAGCTTATGGGGCCCACAGCAGGGGTGGTCTGAAGCTTTCTTT NA once TRBJ1-1 TRBV7-6
CATSGDLYNEQFF TGTGCCACTAGCGGGGACCTCTACAATGAGCAGTTCTTC TRBD2 once TRBJ2-1 TRBV2
CASSLNTGELFF TGTGCCAGCAGCCTAAACACCGGGGAGCTGTTTTTT NA NA TRBJ2-2 TRBV7-3
CASSRDSLREPQHF TGTGCCAGCAGTAGGGACAGCCTTCGGGAGCCCCAGCATTTT TRBD1 NA TRBJ1-5 TRBV6-2/TRBV6-3
CASSYLQESPLHF TGTGCCAGCAGTTACTTACAGGAGTCACCCCTCCACTTT NA NA TRBJ1-6 TRBV6-6
CASSPTGLNSGANVLTF TGTGCCAGCAGCCCAACAGGATTGAACTCTGGGGCCAACGTCCTGACTTTC NA once TRBJ2-6 TRBV7-3
CASSEIGLAGAGEQFF TGTGCCAGCAGTGAAATTGGTCTAGCGGGAGCGGGGGAGCAGTTCTTC TRBD2 NA TRBJ2-1 TRBV2
CASSSRSSGNTIYF TGTGCCAGCAGCTCCCGGAGCTCTGGAAACACCATATATTTT NA NA TRBJ1-3 TRBV7-2
CATSDPFTGVSTDTQYF TGTGCCACCAGTGATCCATTTACAGGGGTTAGCACAGATACGCAGTATTTT TRBD1 NA TRBJ2-3 TRBV24-1
CASSPTIGYTF TGTGCCAGCAGCCCCACTATAGGCTACACCTTC NA NA TRBJ1-2 TRBV7-2
CASSLPRGTSAANEQFF TGTGCCAGCAGCTTACCCCGAGGGACTAGCGCCGCGAATGAGCAGTTCTTC TRBD2 NA TRBJ2-1 TRBV11-3
CASSRTGNIGYEQYF TGTGCCAGCAGCCGGACAGGGAATATCGGCTACGAGCAGTACTTC TRBD1 NA TRBJ2-7 TRBV9
CASSLTGQAGTKNIQYF TGTGCCAGCAGCCTTACGGGACAGGCGGGTACCAAAAACATTCAGTACTTC TRBD1 once TRBJ2-4 TRBV7-2
CASSMSWNQPQHF TGTGCCAGTAGTATGAGCTGGAATCAGCCCCAGCATTTT NA NA TRBJ1-5 TRBV19